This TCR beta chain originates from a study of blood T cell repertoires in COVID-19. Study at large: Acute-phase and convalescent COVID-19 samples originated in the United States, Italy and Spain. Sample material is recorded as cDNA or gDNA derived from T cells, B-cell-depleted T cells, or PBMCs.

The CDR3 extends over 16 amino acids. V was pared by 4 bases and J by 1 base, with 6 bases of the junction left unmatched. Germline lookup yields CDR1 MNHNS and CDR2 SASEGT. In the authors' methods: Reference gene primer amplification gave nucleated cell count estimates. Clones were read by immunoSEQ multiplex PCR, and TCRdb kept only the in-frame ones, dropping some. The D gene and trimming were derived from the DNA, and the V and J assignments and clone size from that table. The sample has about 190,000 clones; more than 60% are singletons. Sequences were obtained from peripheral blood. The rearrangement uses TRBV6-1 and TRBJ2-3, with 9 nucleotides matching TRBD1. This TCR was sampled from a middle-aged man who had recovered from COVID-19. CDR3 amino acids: CASSGVRDRGTDTQYF. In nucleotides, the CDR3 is TGTGCCAGCAGTGGGGTAAGGGACAGGGGCACAGATACGCAGTATTTT.